The 31 T cell receptor beta chains given below trace back to one sample, sequenced in a study of T cell repertoires in cytomegalovirus infection. These receptors' targets are unknown. One entry per CDR3 protein, called by TCRdb with MiXCR from the reads. Among 550,000 to 850,000 distinct CDR3 sequences listed, around 32% were seen once. The sample consisted of cultured PBMCs, taken from culture after CMV antigen stimulation. Every receptor here comes from a human donor in good health (CMV status not recorded). Some clones in this sample may be carry-over from other donors' samples.

This sequence joins TRBV20-1 and TRBJ1-5; 7 bases align to TRBD1. This CDR3 is 13 amino acids long. Germline CDR1 is DFQATT and CDR2 is SNEGSKA (reference sequence). The ends lost 5 bases at V and 10 bases at J; junction bases unmatched: 11. CDR3 protein: CSASRRGPKPQHF. CDR3 bases: TGCAGTGCTTCCCGGAGGGGGCCCAAACCCCAGCATTTT.

The chain employs TRBV20-1 and TRBJ1-4; 7 nucleotides align to TRBD1. Germline lookup yields CDR1 DFQATT and CDR2 SNEGSKA (reference sequence). Unmatched junction bases numbered 11, after V lost 5 bases and J lost 8 bases. The CDR3 consists of 14 residues. The CDR3 nucleotides read TGCAGTGCTTTAAGCAGGGGGGGTAGGGAAAAACTGTTTTTT. Its translation is CSALSRGGREKLFF.

This clonotype showed up just a few times. V and J are TRBV7-9 and TRBJ1-5; TRBD1 might be the D (5 bases). This CDR3 comprises 20 residues. Germline CDR1 reads SEHNR; CDR2 reads FQNEAQ (reference sequence). The ends were cut back, 1 base at V and 0 bases at J, with 22 bases in the middle. The CDR3: CASSLGDPRRPINSNQPQHF. The CDR3 DNA is TGTGCCAGCAGCTTAGGGGACCCTCGTAGGCCTATCAATAGCAATCAGCCCCAGCATTTT.

Many counts were recorded for this clonotype. The CDR3 is CASTGQGETQYF. CDR3 bases: TGTGCCAGTACGGGACAGGGGGAGACCCAGTACTTC. The chain carries TRBV19 and TRBJ2-5, with 10 positions matching TRBD1. V trimming: 7 bases; J trimming: 5 bases; junction bases outside the gene matches: 1. The CDR3 loop spans 12 amino acids. CDR1 LNHDA and CDR2 SQIVND come from the germline V gene (reference sequence).

The V gene is TRBV28, the J gene TRBJ2-3; D perhaps matches TRBD2 (5 bases). The V gene lost 8 bases and the J gene lost 3 bases, with 12 bases spanning the gap. The length of the CDR3 is 13 residues. From germline, CDR1 is MDHEN and CDR2 SYDVKM. CDR3: CASGETSTDTQYF. The DNA of the CDR3 is TGTGCCAGCGGGGAGACTTCTACAGATACGCAGTATTTT.

The chain couples TRBV5-5 to TRBJ2-1; D is perhaps TRBD2 (6 bases). Germline V gives CDR1 SGHKS, CDR2 YYEKEE (reference sequence). The CDR3 extends over 11 amino acids. The V end was cut by 9 bases, the J end by 9 bases, with 13 bases between. CDR3 sequence reads: CATGSLGEQFF. CDR3 bases: TGTGCCACCGGGAGTTTGGGTGAGCAGTTCTTC.

The genes are TRBV6-2 or TRBV6-3 and TRBJ2-3; 7 bases match TRBD2. The V gene end was trimmed by 5 bases and the J gene end by 0 bases; junction bases not matched to a gene: 5. This CDR3 spans 15 amino acids. Germline CDR1 MNHEY, CDR2 SVGEGT. CDR3 in amino acids: CASSDWGGSTDTQYF. In DNA form, the CDR3 reads TGTGCCAGCAGTGACTGGGGGGGTAGCACAGATACGCAGTATTTT.

This chain uses TRBV6-2 or TRBV6-3 with TRBJ1-5, with D tentatively TRBD1 (6 bases). This CDR3 spans 15 amino acids. Trimming shortened V by 7 bases and J by 7 bases, and 20 bases separated the two germline ends. CDR1 MNHEY and CDR2 SVGEGT come from the germline V gene. CDR3 coding DNA: TGTGCCAGCACCGAAGCGGGGCAGGGGAGGCAGCCCCAGCATTTT. Translating gives CASTEAGQGRQPQHF.

This clonotype was counted a few times. V gene TRBV6-5 combines with J gene TRBJ1-4; D not certain. This CDR3 is built from 14 residues. Germline CDR1 reads MNHEY; CDR2 reads SVGAGI. Trimming pared 8 bases from V and 10 bases from J, leaving 20 bases between. The chain's CDR3 is CASHSYRETGKLFF. The CDR3 nucleotides read TGTGCCAGCCATAGTTACCGGGAGACGGGAAAACTGTTTTTT.

This clonotype was counted a few times. The chain joins TRBV27 to TRBJ2-5, with D perhaps TRBD1 or TRBD2 (6 bases each). Germline V CDR1 and CDR2: MNHEY, SMNVEV (reference sequence). This CDR3 region has 13 residues. The germline V and J ends were trimmed by 6 bases and 4 bases, with 12 bases remaining between them. The CDR3 DNA follows: TGTGCCAGCAGACAATGGGGGGCAGAGACCCAGTACTTC. The encoded protein is CASRQWGAETQYF.

The table lists this clonotype with a few counts. The CDR3 DNA follows: TGTGCCAGCAGCAACTATGCCCAAGGCTACACCTTC. Protein product: CASSNYAQGYTF. The V gene is TRBV6-6, the J gene TRBJ1-2; no clear D. Germline V lookup: CDR1 MNHNY, CDR2 SVGAGI (reference sequence). The CDR3 is made up of 12 amino acids. V lost 6 bases and J 8 bases, leaving 13 bases between the germline ends.

This clonotype was observed a handful of times. V and J are TRBV14 and TRBJ2-1, with no clear D. This CDR3 is 14 amino acids long. Looked up from germline, CDR1 is SGHDN and CDR2 is FVKESK. Trimming took off 1 base at V and 7 bases at J, with 11 bases between the two ends. Written as DNA, the CDR3 is TGTGCCAGCAGCCAAGTTCAGGTTCGTAATGAGCAGTTCTTC. This gives the protein CASSQVQVRNEQFF. The variable domain in full, with the rest retrieved from reference TRBV14 and TRBJ2-1, is EAGVTQFPSHSVIEKGQTVTLRCDPISGHDNLYWYRRVMGKEIKFLLHFVKESKQDESGMPNNRFLAERTGGTYSTLKVQPAELEDSGVYFCASSQVQVRNEQFFGPGTRLTVL.

V is TRBV2 and J is TRBJ1-5; D is ambiguous. V lost 5 bases and J 1 base, leaving 9 bases between the germline ends. The CDR3 has 14 residues. Per the germline V gene, CDR1 is SNHLY and CDR2 is FYNNEI. This chain's CDR3 is CASSPWGSNQPQHF. The CDR3 DNA reads as TGTGCCAGCAGTCCCTGGGGAAGCAATCAGCCCCAGCATTTT.

This rearrangement joins TRBV18 to TRBJ2-5; D remains ambiguous. The CDR3 totals 14 residues. CDR1 and CDR2 (germline): KGHSH, LQKENI. V lost 6 bases and J 4 bases, leaving 15 bases between the germline ends. The CDR3 region is CASSPGSARETQYF. The CDR3 coding sequence is TGTGCCAGCTCCCCCGGCTCTGCGAGAGAGACCCAGTACTTC.

This clonotype has more than one count but fewer than ten. The V call is TRBV7-8, the J call TRBJ1-5, with no clear D. The CDR3 runs 15 residues. The V end lost 5 bases, the J end lost 2 bases, and 13 bases lay between the germline ends. Germline CDR1 is SGHVS and CDR2 is FQNEAQ. In nucleotides, the CDR3 is TGTGCCAGCAGCCCCTCTCCGGGTGGCAATCAGCCCCAGCATTTT. This translates into CASSPSPGGNQPQHF.

This clonotype occurred a few times. The chain links TRBV12-3 or TRBV12-4 to TRBJ1-2; the match to TRBD1 covers 7 bases. Trimming took 4 bases from V and 5 from J; bases not matched to a gene: 7. CDR3 length: 14 residues. The CDR3 coding sequence is TGTGCCAGCAGTTCGTCCGGGACAGAATATGGCTACACCTTC. Translated: CASSSSGTEYGYTF.

This clonotype was counted only a few times. The chain joins TRBV4-1 to TRBJ2-3; D is uncertain. The germline V and J ends were trimmed by 0 bases and 4 bases, with 11 bases remaining between them. The CDR3 is made up of 15 amino acids. Germline V lookup: CDR1 MGHRA, CDR2 YSYEKL. CDR3 protein: CASSQDNAGPDTQYF. The CDR3 bases are TGCGCCAGCAGCCAAGATAACGCAGGCCCAGATACGCAGTATTTT.

The table lists this clonotype with a few counts. This chain joins TRBV4-3 and TRBJ2-5, with D tentatively TRBD1 (6 bases). With 4 bases removed from V and 3 bases from J, the gap between germline ends came to 12 bases. This CDR3 has 14 residues. CDR1 is LGHNA, CDR2 YSLEER, per germline. CDR3 sequence reads: CASSRTGFEETQYF. CDR3 sequence (DNA): TGCGCCAGCAGCCGAACAGGGTTCGAAGAGACCCAGTACTTC.

V and J are TRBV6-2 or TRBV6-3 and TRBJ2-2, with a possible D match to TRBD2 (5 bases). The CDR3 extends over 16 amino acids. V lost 0 bases and J 5 bases, leaving 13 bases between the germline ends. Germline CDR1 MNHEY, CDR2 SVGEGT. The CDR3 DNA reads as TGTGCCAGCAGTTACTCGAGGGATAAAGGGACCGGGGAGCTGTTTTTT. Translated: CASSYSRDKGTGELFF.

In DNA, the CDR3 is TGCAGCGTCCACCCAACCGGGACATCGTACAATGAGCAGTTCTTC. Residues: CSVHPTGTSYNEQFF. The rearrangement joins TRBV29-1 to TRBJ2-1; D possibly corresponds to TRBD1 (6 bases). V was cut by 6 bases and J by 4 bases, with 19 bases left in between. The CDR3 length is 15 residues. Germline assignment: CDR1 SQVTM and CDR2 ANQGSEA.

The chain couples TRBV7-3 to TRBJ2-5; 9 nucleotides agree with TRBD2. Germline CDR1 is SGHTA and CDR2 is FQGTGA. V gave up 7 bases and J gave up 6 bases; unmatched junction bases: 6. This CDR3 has 13 amino acids. The CDR3 region is CASIGLAGKTQYF. CDR3 DNA sequence: TGTGCCAGCATCGGGCTAGCGGGGAAGACCCAGTACTTC.

This chain links TRBV2 with TRBJ2-4; D call uncertain. The germline V gene has CDR1 SNHLY and CDR2 FYNNEI. The CDR3 sequence is 13 residues long. Trimming left V 8 bases short and J 1 base short, with 9 bases between. The CDR3: CASPGLAKNIQYF. The CDR3 DNA reads TGTGCCAGCCCTGGGTTGGCCAAAAACATTCAGTACTTC. Supplemented by reference TRBV2 and TRBJ2-4, the full variable domain reads EPEVTQTPSHQVTQMGQEVILRCVPISNHLYFYWYRQILGQKVEFLVSFYNNEISEKSEIFDDQFSVERPDGSNFTLKIRSTKLEDSAMYFCASPGLAKNIQYFGAGTRLSVL.

This rearrangement joins TRBV7-6 to TRBJ2-3; TRBD1 is a possible D gene (6 bases). CDR1 and CDR2 (germline): SGHVS, FNYEAQ. Trimming stripped 6 bases from V and 5 bases from J, with 12 bases between. This CDR3 region has 13 residues. The chain's CDR3 is CASRFSQGDTQYF. The CDR3 coding sequence is TGTGCCAGCAGGTTTTCACAGGGAGATACGCAGTATTTT.

The chain recombines TRBV6-6 with TRBJ1-1, with a possible D match to TRBD1 (5 bases). The length of the CDR3 is 16 residues. Per the germline V gene, CDR1 is MNHNY and CDR2 is SVGAGI (reference sequence). Between the trimmed V and J ends, which lost 4 bases and 1 base, there was a span of 16 bases. This chain's CDR3 is CASSLGPGSTNTEAFF. CDR3 sequence (DNA): TGTGCCAGCAGTTTGGGGCCAGGGAGTACGAACACTGAAGCTTTCTTT.

The chain combines TRBV12-3 or TRBV12-4 with TRBJ1-3; no clear D. This CDR3 spans 15 amino acids. Trimming left V 6 bases short and J 1 base short, with 13 bases between. CDR3: CASRRYDPSGNTIYF. The CDR3 DNA reads TGTGCCAGCAGGCGGTACGACCCTTCTGGAAACACCATATATTTT.

The rearrangement links TRBV6-1 to TRBJ2-3; D perhaps matches TRBD2 (6 bases). Germline lookup yields CDR1 MNHNS and CDR2 SASEGT. The V end was cut by 5 bases, the J end by 1 base, with 10 bases between. There are 14 residues in the CDR3. The CDR3 sequence is CASSQGTRTDTQYF. In DNA form, the CDR3 reads TGTGCCAGCAGTCAAGGGACTCGCACAGATACGCAGTATTTT.

At least ten counts were recorded for this clonotype. V gene TRBV7-8 combines with J gene TRBJ2-1; 9 bases agree with TRBD2. V shed 1 base, J shed 12 bases, and the junction held 13 bases outside the gene matches. CDR3 size: 16 residues. The germline V gene has CDR1 SGHVS and CDR2 FQNEAQ. CDR3 in DNA: TGTGCCAGCAGCTTAGTGGCTAGCGGGATCTCTTATGGGCAGTTCTTC. The encoded protein is CASSLVASGISYGQFF.

In its sample, this clonotype was seen a few times. The CDR3 spells CASSYSGGSEQYF. CDR3 nucleotides: TGTGCCAGCAGCTATTCCGGGGGGTCCGAGCAGTACTTC. The chain recombines TRBV7-2 with TRBJ2-7; TRBD2 agrees at 7 bases. Germline assignment: CDR1 SGHTA and CDR2 FQGNSA. With 4 bases clipped from V and 6 bases from J, the junction kept 6 bases outside the gene matches. The CDR3 consists of 13 residues.

The chain joins TRBV6-2 or TRBV6-3 to TRBJ2-5; the D is unclear. This CDR3 spans 15 amino acids. Germline CDR1 MNHEY, CDR2 SVGEGT. V was shortened by 7 bases and J by 4 bases, with 19 bases between the two germline ends. The CDR3 reads CASTRSGYSGETQYF. In DNA form, the CDR3 reads TGTGCCAGCACGCGATCGGGTTACAGTGGAGAGACCCAGTACTTC.

This clonotype was recorded a few times. The genes are TRBV2 and TRBJ1-4; D perhaps matches TRBD1 (6 bases). V lost 5 bases to trimming and J lost 8 bases, with 15 bases between them. Germline CDR1 reads SNHLY; CDR2 reads FYNNEI. The CDR3 length is 14 residues. The CDR3 loop reads CASSLQGGREKLFF. The CDR3 DNA is TGTGCCAGCAGTTTACAGGGAGGTCGCGAAAAACTGTTTTTT.

This clonotype came up a few times. The CDR3 spells CASTQSTNEKLFF. DNA of the CDR3: TGTGCCAGCACCCAGTCTACTAATGAAAAACTGTTTTTT. The gene calls are TRBV7-6 and TRBJ1-4; unclear D gene. V was clipped by 7 bases and J by 2 bases, with 8 bases between them. Looked up from germline, CDR1 is SGHVS and CDR2 is FNYEAQ. CDR3 size: 13 residues.